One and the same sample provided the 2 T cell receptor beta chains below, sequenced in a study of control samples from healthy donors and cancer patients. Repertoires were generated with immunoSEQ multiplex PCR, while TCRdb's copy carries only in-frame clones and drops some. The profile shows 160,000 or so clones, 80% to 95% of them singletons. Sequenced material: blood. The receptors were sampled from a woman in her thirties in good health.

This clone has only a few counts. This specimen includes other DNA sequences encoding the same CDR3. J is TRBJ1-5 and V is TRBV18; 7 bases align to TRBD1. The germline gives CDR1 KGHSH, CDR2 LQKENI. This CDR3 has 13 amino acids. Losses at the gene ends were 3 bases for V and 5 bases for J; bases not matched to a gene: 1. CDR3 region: CASSPQGDQPQHF. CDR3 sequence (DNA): TGTGCCAGCTCACCGCAGGGGGATCAGCCCCAGCATTTT.

CDR3 loop: CASSFNLQGAGNTIYF. CDR3 nucleotide sequence: TGTGCCAGCAGTTTTAACCTACAGGGGGCTGGAAACACCATATATTTT. The chain employs TRBV28 and TRBJ1-3, with 8 bases matching TRBD1. V shed 3 bases and J 2 bases; nucleotides not matched to a gene: 6. The germline CDR1 and CDR2 sequences are MDHEN and SYDVKM. The CDR3 sequence is 16 residues long.